These T cell receptor beta chains were read from a single sample in a study of blood T cell repertoires in COVID-19. Only in-frame clones appear in the TCRdb table, and some are missing; sequencing was by immunoSEQ multiplex PCR. The sample yields 200,000 or so clones, roughly 84% seen once. Sequencing was performed on peripheral blood. The source of these receptors is a man aged 35 to 55 who had recovered from COVID-19. CDR3s include the opening cysteine and the closing phenylalanine or tryptophan. D genes are given only for firm matches. Clone size, where shown, is once, few, many, or a class for clones that have expanded.

J: TRBJ1-2
V: TRBV3-1/TRBV3-2
size: NA
D: TRBD1
CDR3: CASSQGTGGHGYTF
DNA: TGTGCCAGCAGCCAAGGGACAGGGGGCCATGGCTACACCTTC

J: TRBJ1-2
V: TRBV6-5
size: NA
D: NA
CDR3: CASIRLGGDYGYTF
DNA: TGTGCCAGCATCCGACTAGGGGGGGACTATGGCTACACCTTC

J: TRBJ1-2
V: TRBV19
size: NA
D: TRBD1
CDR3: CASSIRGRGRDGYTF
DNA: TGTGCCAGTAGTATACGCGGCAGGGGGCGGGACGGCTACACCTTC

J: TRBJ2-1
V: TRBV9
size: NA
D: TRBD2
CDR3: CASSVGGGRAYNEQFF
DNA: TGTGCCAGCAGCGTAGGGGGCGGGAGAGCCTACAATGAGCAGTTCTTC

J: TRBJ2-1
V: TRBV4-1
size: NA
D: TRBD2
CDR3: CASSLRAGRGDNEQFF
DNA: TGCGCCAGCAGCCTCCGGGCGGGGCGGGGGGACAATGAGCAGTTCTTC

J: TRBJ1-2
V: TRBV20-1
size: NA
D: NA
CDR3: CSAPANYGYTF
DNA: TGCAGTGCTCCAGCTAACTATGGCTACACCTTC

J: TRBJ2-3
V: TRBV29-1
size: NA
D: TRBD2
CDR3: CSVDSGRSTDTQYF
DNA: TGCAGCGTAGATAGCGGGCGTAGCACAGATACGCAGTATTTT

J: TRBJ1-1
V: TRBV19
size: NA
D: TRBD1
CDR3: CASTWTGRTEAFF
DNA: TGTGCCAGTACCTGGACAGGGCGGACTGAAGCTTTCTTT

J: TRBJ1-2
V: TRBV5-6
size: NA
D: NA
CDR3: CASSLASGNYGYTF
DNA: TGTGCCAGCAGCTTGGCGTCAGGGAACTATGGCTACACCTTC

J: TRBJ2-2
V: TRBV12-3/TRBV12-4
size: NA
D: NA
CDR3: CASSFRRTGELFF
DNA: TGTGCCAGCAGTTTTCGTCGGACCGGGGAGCTGTTTTTT

J: TRBJ1-1
V: TRBV4-3
size: once
D: NA
CDR3: CASSQDLGQYTEAFF
DNA: TGCGCCAGCAGCCAAGATCTCGGACAGTACACTGAAGCTTTCTTT

J: TRBJ2-3
V: TRBV10-1
size: NA
D: TRBD2
CDR3: CASSDSGGGHGTQYF
DNA: TGCGCCAGCAGTGACAGCGGGGGAGGTCACGGTACGCAGTATTTT

J: TRBJ2-7
V: TRBV6-1
size: NA
D: TRBD1
CDR3: CASSEAYRGNEQYF
DNA: TGTGCCAGCAGTGAAGCGTACAGGGGCAACGAGCAGTACTTC

J: TRBJ2-1
V: TRBV7-2
size: NA
D: TRBD2
CDR3: CASSWTSGRAANEQFF
DNA: TGTGCCAGCAGCTGGACTAGCGGGAGAGCGGCTAATGAGCAGTTCTTC

J: TRBJ2-3
V: TRBV30
size: NA
D: NA
CDR3: CAWSARSDTQYF
DNA: TGTGCCTGGAGTGCCAGATCAGATACGCAGTATTTT

J: TRBJ1-2
V: TRBV6-1
size: NA
D: NA
CDR3: CASSEQGYGYTF
DNA: TGTGCCAGCAGTGAACAGGGCTATGGCTACACCTTC

J: TRBJ1-2
V: TRBV19
size: NA
D: NA
CDR3: CASSMAAIGYTF
DNA: TGTGCCAGTAGTATGGCGGCGATAGGCTACACCTTC

J: TRBJ2-5
V: TRBV30
size: NA
D: TRBD2
CDR3: CAWSVGGAGSQYF
DNA: TGTGCCTGGAGCGTCGGGGGGGCTGGGTCCCAGTACTTC

J: TRBJ2-2
V: TRBV3-1/TRBV3-2
size: NA
D: TRBD2
CDR3: CASSGRLAGRNTGELFF
DNA: TGTGCCAGCAGTGGCCGACTAGCGGGCCGTAACACCGGGGAGCTGTTTTTT

J: TRBJ1-6
V: TRBV6-6
size: NA
D: NA
CDR3: CASSATGSLHF
DNA: TGTGCCAGCAGCGCAACAGGGTCCCTCCACTTT

J: TRBJ2-7
V: TRBV6-5
size: NA
D: TRBD1
CDR3: CASSAENRGPGEQYF
DNA: TGTGCCAGCAGCGCAGAGAACAGGGGGCCGGGCGAGCAGTACTTC

J: TRBJ1-1
V: TRBV27
size: NA
D: NA
CDR3: CASSTRGTEAFF
DNA: TGTGCCAGCAGTACTAGAGGTACTGAAGCTTTCTTT

J: TRBJ2-2
V: TRBV19
size: few
D: NA
CDR3: CASGQNTGELFF
DNA: TGTGCCAGTGGACAGAACACCGGGGAGCTGTTTTTT

J: TRBJ2-7
V: TRBV3-1/TRBV3-2
size: NA
D: NA
CDR3: CASSQGPGEQYF
DNA: TGTGCCAGCAGCCAAGGTCCGGGGGAGCAGTACTTC

J: TRBJ1-6
V: TRBV6-5
size: NA
D: TRBD1
CDR3: CASRRSTGGLIHF
DNA: TGTGCCAGCAGGCGCTCGACAGGGGGCCTAATCCACTTT

J: TRBJ1-2
V: TRBV28
size: NA
D: NA
CDR3: CASRPTGFRNGYTF
DNA: TGTGCCAGCAGACCTACAGGGTTTAGGAATGGCTACACCTTC

J: TRBJ2-7
V: TRBV27
size: NA
D: NA
CDR3: CASSSHRAPYEQYF
DNA: TGTGCCAGCTCTTCCCACAGGGCTCCCTACGAGCAGTACTTC

J: TRBJ2-7
V: TRBV3-1/TRBV3-2
size: NA
D: TRBD2
CDR3: CASSHVGTSYEQYF
DNA: TGTGCCAGCAGCCACGTAGGGACTAGCTACGAGCAGTACTTC

J: TRBJ2-1
V: TRBV5-1
size: once
D: TRBD2
CDR3: CASSGEAGGSYNEQFF
DNA: TGCGCCAGCAGCGGGGAAGCGGGAGGGTCCTACAATGAGCAGTTCTTC

J: TRBJ1-1
V: TRBV5-1
size: NA
D: TRBD1
CDR3: CASSPQGRSTEAFF
DNA: TGCGCCAGCAGCCCACAGGGGAGGAGCACTGAAGCTTTCTTT

J: TRBJ2-1
V: TRBV2
size: NA
D: NA
CDR3: CASSVRGFFRNEQFF
DNA: TGTGCCAGCAGTGTAAGAGGGTTTTTCAGGAATGAGCAGTTCTTC

J: TRBJ2-7
V: TRBV27
size: NA
D: NA
CDR3: CASSLSSAYSGYEQYF
DNA: TGTGCCAGCAGTTTATCCTCCGCATACTCGGGATACGAGCAGTACTTC

J: TRBJ2-3
V: TRBV13
size: NA
D: TRBD2
CDR3: CASTPGLASDTQYF
DNA: TGTGCCAGCACCCCGGGACTAGCATCCGATACGCAGTATTTT

J: TRBJ1-3
V: TRBV3-1/TRBV3-2
size: NA
D: TRBD1
CDR3: CASSNRGHENTIYF
DNA: TGTGCCAGCAGCAATAGGGGGCATGAAAACACCATATATTTT